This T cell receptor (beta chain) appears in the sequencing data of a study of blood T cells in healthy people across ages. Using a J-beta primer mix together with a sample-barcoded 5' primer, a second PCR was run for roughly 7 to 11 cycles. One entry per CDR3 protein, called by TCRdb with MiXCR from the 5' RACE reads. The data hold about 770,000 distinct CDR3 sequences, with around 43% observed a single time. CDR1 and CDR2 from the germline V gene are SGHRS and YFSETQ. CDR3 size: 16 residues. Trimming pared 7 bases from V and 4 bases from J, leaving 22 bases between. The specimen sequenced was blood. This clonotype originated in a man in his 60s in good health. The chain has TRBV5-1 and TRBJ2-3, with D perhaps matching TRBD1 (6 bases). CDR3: CASGPLRDNRPDTQYF. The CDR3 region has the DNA TGCGCCAGCGGGCCTCTCCGGGACAACCGTCCAGATACGCAGTATTTT.